Below, 6 T cell receptor beta chains from the same sample are listed, as sequenced in a study of shared clonotypes between healthy human individuals. Clones were read by immunoSEQ multiplex PCR, and TCRdb kept only the in-frame ones, dropping some. The sample comprises approximately 530,000 clones, roughly 95% of which are singletons, and 0.05% to 0.07% rests with the top ten. Material for sequencing was naive CD4+ T cells sorted from blood. Subset reported: CD45RA+ positively selected. The receptors were sampled from a woman between 25 and 40 years old in good health.

The chain combines TRBV10-3 with TRBJ2-2, with 7 bases aligning to TRBD2. The V gene end was trimmed by 7 bases and the J gene end by 4 bases; junction bases not matched to a gene: 9. This CDR3 is 15 amino acids long. Per the germline V gene, CDR1 is ENHRY and CDR2 is SYGVKD. CDR3 protein: CAITSVPGGTGELFF. CDR3 nucleotide sequence: TGTGCCATCACCTCAGTCCCGGGAGGCACCGGGGAGCTGTTTTTT.

The chain has TRBV7-2 and TRBJ2-1, with D perhaps being TRBD1 or TRBD2 (5 bases each). Germline lookup yields CDR1 SGHTA and CDR2 FQGNSA. This CDR3 has 14 residues. V lost 1 base and J lost 8, with 12 bases in between. CDR3 in DNA: TGTGCCAGCAGCTTAGTAGGGACCTCCGATGAGCAGTTCTTC. Residues: CASSLVGTSDEQFF.

The chain has TRBV11-2 and TRBJ1-1; 7 bases line up with TRBD1. CDR3 length: 15 amino acids. With V trimmed by 7 bases and J by 1 base, 9 bases remained unmatched. The germline gives CDR1 SGHAT, CDR2 FQNNGV. The CDR3 here is CASNPNRGWNTEAFF. CDR3 sequence (DNA): TGTGCCAGCAACCCCAACAGGGGCTGGAACACTGAAGCTTTCTTT.

The chain employs TRBV7-2 and TRBJ1-1, with TRBD1 matching 12 bases. J lost 6 bases, V lost 3 bases, and 8 bases had no gene match. CDR3 length: 16 residues. CDR1 SGHTA and CDR2 FQGNSA come from the germline V gene. In nucleotides, the CDR3 is TGTGCCAGCAGCTTCCGGGACAGGGGGCGCTGGGCTGAAGCTTTCTTT. This gives the protein CASSFRDRGRWAEAFF.

The gene calls are TRBV18 and TRBJ2-5; no definite D call. The CDR3 length is 14 residues. Germline assignment: CDR1 KGHSH and CDR2 LQKENI. Trimming left V 3 bases short and J 4 bases short, with 12 bases between. For the CDR3, the DNA is TGTGCCAGCTCACCGCAACGCTCCGCAGAGACCCAGTACTTC. The encoded protein is CASSPQRSAETQYF.

In DNA, the CDR3 is TGTGCCAGCAGACAACAGGGATACTATGGCTACACCTTC. Its protein product is CASRQQGYYGYTF. The V call is TRBV28, the J call TRBJ1-2; a possible D gene is TRBD1 (6 bases). This CDR3 comprises 13 residues. CDR1 is MDHEN, CDR2 SYDVKM, per germline. The V gene lost 6 bases and the J gene lost 3 bases, with 11 bases spanning the gap.